The present T cell receptor beta chain was sequenced within a study of monozygotic twins with inflammatory bowel disease. Used for each TCR library was approximately 3.5 ug of total RNA. UMIs that had a 6-nucleotide sample barcode were put in using template switching. TCRdb re-called the 5' RACE reads and catalogs CDR3 proteins one per entry, DNA excluded. The sample holds approximately 390,000 distinct CDR3 sequences. As regards this clonotype: Its target is unknown.

The CDR3 sequence is 16 residues long. CDR1 and CDR2 from the germline V gene are SGHRS and YFSETQ. The study's findings and limits: Distinction of different T cell subtypes was not possible.

The sequence derives from a human donor with ulcerative colitis or Crohn's disease, or a healthy co-twin of an affected twin (not recorded which). Sequenced input: blood. This rearrangement joins TRBV5-1 to TRBJ2-3; no DNA is available, so the TRBD2 call from TCRdb remains unchecked. CDR3 in amino acids: CASNLGTSGYTDTQYF.